The sample holds one count of the clone carrying this T cell receptor (beta chain). Its target is not known. Relative to the germline gene, one junction end is altered; a read error may explain this. This sample is drawn from a study of T cell repertoires in cytomegalovirus infection. General study findings and limits: In two of eight donors, the top clonotype was HLA-C-restricted CMV-specific. Pooled public TCR beta family frequency picked out CMV carriers with the relevant HLA.

One entry per CDR3 protein results from TCRdb running MiXCR on the reads. Among roughly 600,000 distinct CDR3 sequences listed, roughly 24% were seen once. CDR1 is SNHLY, CDR2 FYNNEI, per germline. This CDR3 spans 17 amino acids. Material for sequencing was CD8+ T cells from PBMCs. This TCR was recovered from a human donor in good health (CMV status not recorded). Some clones in this sample may be carry-over from other donors' samples. The chain has TRBV2 and TRBJ2-6; weak D call: TRBD1 (5 bases). Here the CDR3 reads CASSDIGDNSEANVLTF. For the CDR3, the DNA is TGTGCCAGCAGTGACATAGGGGATAACTCTGAGGCCAACGTCCTGACTTTC. The entire variable domain, with the rest obtained from reference TRBV2 and TRBJ2-6, is as follows: EPEVTQTPSHQVTQMGQEVILRCVPISNHLYFYWYRQILGQKVEFLVSFYNNEISEKSEIFDDQFSVERPDGSNFTLKIRSTKLEDSAMYFCASSDIGDNSEANVLTFGAGSRLTVL.